These 5 T cell receptor beta chains share one sample of origin, sequenced in a study of shared clonotypes between healthy human individuals. Method: immunoSEQ multiplex PCR; TCRdb's copy keeps in-frame clones and lacks some. The table shows just over 2,000,000 clones, with about 95% occurring only once. Naive CD8 cells lacked CD45RO and underwent positive selection for CCR7, leaving out terminally differentiated effector memory CD45RA+ cells. Sequencing was done on a sample of naive CD8+ T cells sorted from blood. The receptor source for this set is a man between 18 and 35 years old in good health.

The chain couples TRBV7-9 to TRBJ2-5; D is possibly TRBD1 (6 bases). Germline CDR1 SEHNR, CDR2 FQNEAQ (reference sequence). This CDR3 is 16 amino acids long. V lost 3 bases to trimming and J lost 1 base, with 15 bases between them. In DNA, the CDR3 is TGTGCCAGCAGCTTGTGGGCAGGGGTGGGCCAAGAGACCCAGTACTTC. Protein sequence: CASSLWAGVGQETQYF.

The rearrangement uses TRBV28 and TRBJ2-7; D not resolved. The germline V and J ends were trimmed by 5 bases and 0 bases, with 8 bases remaining between them. The length of the CDR3 is 13 residues. The V gene's germline CDR1 is MDHEN and CDR2 SYDVKM. CDR3 residues: CASSPAPSYEQYF. CDR3 in DNA: TGTGCCAGCAGTCCCGCCCCCTCCTACGAGCAGTACTTC.

The rearrangement uses TRBV4-3 and TRBJ2-1; 7 bases fit TRBD1. V lost 4 bases, J lost 6 bases, and 6 bases stayed unmatched. Germline CDR1 is LGHNA and CDR2 is YSLEER. The CDR3 length is 14 residues. The CDR3 DNA follows: TGCGCCAGCAGCCCGACAGGGTTAGGCAATGAGCAGTTCTTC. Protein product: CASSPTGLGNEQFF.

This clone was recorded only once. CDR3 amino acids: CASSYRREWGNEQFF. CDR3 DNA: TGTGCCAGCAGTTACCGGCGGGAGTGGGGCAATGAGCAGTTCTTC. The chain joins TRBV6-9 to TRBJ2-1; 7 bases are shared with TRBD2. Trimming took 3 bases from V and 6 from J; bases not matched to a gene: 8. Looked up from germline, CDR1 is MNHGY and CDR2 is SVAAGI. The CDR3 covers 15 residues.

A word on this clone: Other DNA sequences in the sample encode the same CDR3. The chain uses TRBV5-4 and TRBJ2-5; D is perhaps TRBD2 (6 bases). The CDR3 extends over 13 amino acids. Trimming pared 4 bases from V and 3 bases from J, leaving 10 bases between. Germline-derived CDR1 and CDR2 are SGHNT and YYREEE (reference sequence). CDR3 bases: TGTGCCAGCAGCCCACAGCGGGAAGAGACCCAGTACTTC. It is translated as CASSPQREETQYF. The variable domain in full, completed from reference TRBV5-4 and TRBJ2-5, reads ETGVTQSPTHLIKTRGQQVTLRCSSQSGHNTVSWYQQALGQGPQFIFQYYREEENGRGNFPPRFSGLQFPNYSSELNVNALELDDSALYLCASSPQREETQYFGPGTRLLVL.